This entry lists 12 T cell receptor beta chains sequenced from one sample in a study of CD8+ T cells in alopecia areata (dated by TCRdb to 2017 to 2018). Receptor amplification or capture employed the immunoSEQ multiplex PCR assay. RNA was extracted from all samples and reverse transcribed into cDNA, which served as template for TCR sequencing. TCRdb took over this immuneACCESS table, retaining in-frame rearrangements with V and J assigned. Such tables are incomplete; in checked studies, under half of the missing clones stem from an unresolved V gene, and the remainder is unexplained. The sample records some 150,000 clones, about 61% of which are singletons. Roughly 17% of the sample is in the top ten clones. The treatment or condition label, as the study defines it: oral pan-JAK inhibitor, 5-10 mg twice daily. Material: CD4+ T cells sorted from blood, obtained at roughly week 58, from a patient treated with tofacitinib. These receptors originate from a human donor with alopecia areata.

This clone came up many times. Written as DNA, the CDR3 is TGCGCCAGCAGCCCCTGGGGCCCCTCGCAAGAGACCCAGTACTTC. It yields the protein CASSPWGPSQETQYF. This rearrangement joins TRBV4-1 to TRBJ2-5; D possibly corresponds to TRBD1 (5 bases). Germline V gene data show CDR1 as MGHRA and CDR2 as YSYEKL. The CDR3 contains 15 residues. The V gene lost 4 bases and the J gene lost 2 bases, with 14 bases spanning the gap.

This CDR3 is CASSLDGRHGYTF. As DNA, the CDR3 is TGTGCCAGCAGCTTAGACGGGAGGCATGGCTACACCTTC. V and J are TRBV7-2 and TRBJ1-2; no firm D call. Germline V gene sequence: CDR1 SGHTA, CDR2 FQGNSA. CDR3 length equals 13 residues. V was cut by 1 base and J by 6 bases, with 9 bases left in between.

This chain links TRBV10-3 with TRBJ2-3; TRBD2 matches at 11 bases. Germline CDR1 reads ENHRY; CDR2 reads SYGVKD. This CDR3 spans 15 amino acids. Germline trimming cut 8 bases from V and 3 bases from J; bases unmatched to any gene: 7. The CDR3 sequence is CAIGIAGGQTDTQYF. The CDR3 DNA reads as TGTGCCATCGGAATAGCGGGGGGGCAGACAGATACGCAGTATTTT.

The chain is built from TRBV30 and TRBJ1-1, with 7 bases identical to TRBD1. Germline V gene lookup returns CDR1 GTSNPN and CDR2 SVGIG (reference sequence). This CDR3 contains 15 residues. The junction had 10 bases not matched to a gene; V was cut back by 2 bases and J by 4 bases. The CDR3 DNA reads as TGTGCCTGGAGTCCTAACGGCAGGGGGGGCACTGAAGCTTTCTTT. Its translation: CAWSPNGRGGTEAFF.

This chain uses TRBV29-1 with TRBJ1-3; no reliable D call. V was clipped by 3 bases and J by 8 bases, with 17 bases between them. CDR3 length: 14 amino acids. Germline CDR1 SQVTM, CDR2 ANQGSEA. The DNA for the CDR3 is TGCAGCGTTGACCCACTCCTTCCTGTGGACACCATATATTTT. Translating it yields CSVDPLLPVDTIYF.

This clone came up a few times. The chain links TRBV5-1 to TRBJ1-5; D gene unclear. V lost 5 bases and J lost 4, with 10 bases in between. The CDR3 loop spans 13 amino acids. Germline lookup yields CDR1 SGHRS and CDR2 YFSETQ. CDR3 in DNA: TGCGCCAGCAGGTCCGGGCCTAATCAGCCCCAGCATTTT. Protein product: CASRSGPNQPQHF.

CDR3 protein: CSVGGTKRASLNTEAFF. In DNA form, the CDR3 reads TGCAGCGTTGGGGGGACGAAGAGGGCCTCACTGAACACTGAAGCTTTCTTT. The V call is TRBV29-1, the J call TRBJ1-1; the D gene is possibly TRBD1 (5 bases). The CDR3 extends over 17 amino acids. Germline V CDR1 and CDR2: SQVTM, ANQGSEA. Trimming shortened V by 4 bases and J by 0 bases, and 21 bases separated the two germline ends.

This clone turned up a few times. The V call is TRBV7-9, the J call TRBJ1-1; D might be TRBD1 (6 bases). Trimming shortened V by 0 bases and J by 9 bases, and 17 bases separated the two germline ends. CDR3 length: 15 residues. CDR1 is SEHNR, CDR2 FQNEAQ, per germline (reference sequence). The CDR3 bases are TGTGCCAGCAGCTTAGCCGGAGACAGGCGTGGGAAAGCTTTCTTT. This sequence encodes CASSLAGDRRGKAFF.

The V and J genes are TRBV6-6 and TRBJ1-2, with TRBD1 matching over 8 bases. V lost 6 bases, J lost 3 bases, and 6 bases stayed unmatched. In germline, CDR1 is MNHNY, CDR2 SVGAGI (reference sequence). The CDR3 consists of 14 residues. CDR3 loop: CASSQGAGHYGYTF. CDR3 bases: TGTGCCAGCAGCCAGGGGGCAGGGCACTATGGCTACACCTTC.

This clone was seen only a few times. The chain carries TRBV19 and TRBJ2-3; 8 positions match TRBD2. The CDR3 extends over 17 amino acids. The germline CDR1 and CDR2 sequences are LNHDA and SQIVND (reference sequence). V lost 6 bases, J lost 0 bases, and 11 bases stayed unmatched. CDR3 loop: CASRSFSGVSSTDTQYF. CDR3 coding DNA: TGTGCCAGTAGGTCCTTTAGCGGGGTCTCTAGCACAGATACGCAGTATTTT.

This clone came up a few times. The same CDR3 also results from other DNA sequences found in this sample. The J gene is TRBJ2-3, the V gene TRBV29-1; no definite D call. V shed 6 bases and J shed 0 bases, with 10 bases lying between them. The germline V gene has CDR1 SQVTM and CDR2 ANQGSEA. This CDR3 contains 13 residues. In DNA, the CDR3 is TGCAGCGTCGTAGGGCGGAGCACAGATACGCAGTATTTT. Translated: CSVVGRSTDTQYF.

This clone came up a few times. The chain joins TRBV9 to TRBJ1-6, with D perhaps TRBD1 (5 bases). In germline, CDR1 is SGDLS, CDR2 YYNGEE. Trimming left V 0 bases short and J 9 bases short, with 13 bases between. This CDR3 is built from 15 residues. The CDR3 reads CASSVEAGRGSPLHF. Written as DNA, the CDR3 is TGTGCCAGCAGCGTAGAGGCAGGGCGGGGTTCACCCCTCCACTTT.